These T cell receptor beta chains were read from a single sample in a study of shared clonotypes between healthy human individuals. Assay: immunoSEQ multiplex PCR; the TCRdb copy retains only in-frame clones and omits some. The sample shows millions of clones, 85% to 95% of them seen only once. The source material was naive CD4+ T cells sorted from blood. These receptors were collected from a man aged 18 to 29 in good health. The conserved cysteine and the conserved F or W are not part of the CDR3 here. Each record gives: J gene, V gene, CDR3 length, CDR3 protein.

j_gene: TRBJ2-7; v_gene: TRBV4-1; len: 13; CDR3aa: ASSQMTSSSYEQY
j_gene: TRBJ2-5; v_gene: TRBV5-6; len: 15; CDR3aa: ASSPESTSGYQETQY
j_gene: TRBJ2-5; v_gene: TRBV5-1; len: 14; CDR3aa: ASSWTSLRGQETQY
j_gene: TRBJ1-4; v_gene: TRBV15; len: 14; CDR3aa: ATSRDWGPANEKLF
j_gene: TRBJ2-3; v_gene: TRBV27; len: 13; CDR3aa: ASSLRGGAADTQY
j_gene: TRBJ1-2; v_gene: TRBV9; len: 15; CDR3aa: ASSVGYRESHFYGYT
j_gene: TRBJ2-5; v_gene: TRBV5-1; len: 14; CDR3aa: ASSLAAGFSGETQY
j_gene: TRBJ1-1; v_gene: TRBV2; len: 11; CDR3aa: ASSADGNTEAF
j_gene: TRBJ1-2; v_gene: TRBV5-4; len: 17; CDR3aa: ASSSGVGGLFPLIYGYT
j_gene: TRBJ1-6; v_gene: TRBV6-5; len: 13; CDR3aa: ASEGQVSLNSPLH
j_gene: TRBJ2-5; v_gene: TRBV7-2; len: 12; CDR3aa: ASNRGALPETQY
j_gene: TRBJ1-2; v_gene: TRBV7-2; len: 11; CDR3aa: ASSSGTVNGYT
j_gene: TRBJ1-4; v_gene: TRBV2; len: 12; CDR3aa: ATHWALANEKLF
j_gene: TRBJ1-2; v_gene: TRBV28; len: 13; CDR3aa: ASSPPPDRGRGYT
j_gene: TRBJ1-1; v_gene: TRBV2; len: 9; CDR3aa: ASSVYTEAF
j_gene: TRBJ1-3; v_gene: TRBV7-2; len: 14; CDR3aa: ASSPSGANSGNTIY
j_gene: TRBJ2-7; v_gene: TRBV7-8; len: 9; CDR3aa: ASSASYEQY
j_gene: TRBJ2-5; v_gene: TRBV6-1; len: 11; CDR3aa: ASSDSGAETQY
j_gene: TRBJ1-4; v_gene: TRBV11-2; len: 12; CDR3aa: ASSLAATNEKLF
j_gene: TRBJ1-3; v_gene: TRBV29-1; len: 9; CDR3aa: SGRTGNTIY
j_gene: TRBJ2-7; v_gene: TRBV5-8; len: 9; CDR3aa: ASSLRHEQY
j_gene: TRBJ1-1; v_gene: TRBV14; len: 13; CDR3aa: ASSQRALGNTEAF
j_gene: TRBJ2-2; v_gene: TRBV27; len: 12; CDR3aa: ASRKGSNTGELF
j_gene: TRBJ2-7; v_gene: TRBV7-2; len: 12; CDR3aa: ASRSPGPRYEQY
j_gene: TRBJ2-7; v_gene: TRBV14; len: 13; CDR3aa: ASSRPGQGVMEQY
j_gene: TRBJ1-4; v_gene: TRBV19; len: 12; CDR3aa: ASSIRQGNEKLF
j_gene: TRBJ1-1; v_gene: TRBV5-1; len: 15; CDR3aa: ASSLPLNRAGNTEAF
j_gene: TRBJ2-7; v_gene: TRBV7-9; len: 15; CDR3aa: ASSQGLAGGSSYEQY
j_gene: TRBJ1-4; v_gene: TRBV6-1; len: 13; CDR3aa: ASSEAGVTNEKLF
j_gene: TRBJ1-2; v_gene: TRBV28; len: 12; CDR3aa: ASSSVPTPFGYT
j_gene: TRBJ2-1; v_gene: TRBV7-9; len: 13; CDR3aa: ASSHRGEEYNEQF
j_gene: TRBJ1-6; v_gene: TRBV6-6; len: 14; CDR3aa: ASRGQGESYNSPLH
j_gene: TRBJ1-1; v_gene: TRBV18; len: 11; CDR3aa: ASSPDRDTEAF